These 28 T cell receptor beta chains came from one sample sequenced in a study of blood T cell repertoires in COVID-19. Assay: immunoSEQ multiplex PCR; the TCRdb copy retains only in-frame clones and omits some. The data show about 150,000 clones, with roughly 78% seen just once and around 1.7% held by the top ten. Input material: peripheral blood. These receptors all come from a man aged 80 or over with acute or convalescent COVID-19.

The V call is TRBV18, the J call TRBJ1-2, with D hard to call. The V and J ends lost 0 bases and 2 bases respectively, with 7 bases between them. CDR3 length: 14 residues. Germline assignment: CDR1 KGHSH and CDR2 LQKENI. The CDR3 loop reads CASSPPAANYGYTF. CDR3 nucleotides: TGTGCCAGCTCACCACCTGCGGCCAACTATGGCTACACCTTC.

The chain links TRBV29-1 to TRBJ2-5; maybe TRBD2 (5 bases). Germline CDR1 is SQVTM and CDR2 is ANQGSEA. This CDR3 is built from 13 residues. The ends were cut back, 7 bases at V and 5 bases at J, with 17 bases in the middle. The CDR3 DNA follows: TGCAGCGGGGCGGGTGGCTTAGGCGAGACCCAGTACTTC. This encodes CSGAGGLGETQYF.

This clone was counted a single time. The chain couples TRBV3-1 (or the pseudogene TRBV3-2) to TRBJ1-1; TRBD1 aligns across 9 bases. The CDR3 runs to 14 residues. The germline V gene encodes CDR1 LGHDT and CDR2 YNNKEL (reference sequence). V lost 4 bases to trimming and J lost 5 bases; unmatched junction nucleotides: 5. CDR3 residues: CASSLGTGLTEAFF. In nucleotides, the CDR3 is TGTGCCAGCAGCCTGGGGACAGGGTTGACTGAAGCTTTCTTT.

The chain carries TRBV10-2 and TRBJ1-1, with TRBD1 identical over 7 bases. This CDR3 is 14 amino acids long. Per germline, CDR1 WSHSY and CDR2 SAAADI. V was clipped by 4 bases and J by 4 bases; unmatched bases: 6. The CDR3: CASSGGQILTEAFF. In DNA form, the CDR3 reads TGCGCCAGCAGTGGGGGACAGATTCTCACTGAAGCTTTCTTT.

V usage is TRBV7-9 and J usage is TRBJ2-5; D not certain. Germline lookup yields CDR1 SEHNR and CDR2 FQNEAQ (reference sequence). There are 15 residues in the CDR3. Trimming stripped 2 bases from V and 3 bases from J, with 13 bases between. The CDR3 DNA reads TGTGCCAGCAGCTTACTCTCTGGTAGTGAAGAGACCCAGTACTTC. It is translated as CASSLLSGSEETQYF.

The chain has TRBV24-1 and TRBJ2-2; weak D call: TRBD1 (6 bases). V was shortened by 1 base and J by 5 bases, with 10 bases between the two germline ends. This CDR3 is 15 amino acids long. Germline CDR1 is KGHDR and CDR2 is SFDVKD. CDR3 loop: CATSDFLRGTGELFF. The CDR3 DNA sequence: TGTGCCACCAGTGATTTCCTCAGGGGTACCGGGGAGCTGTTTTTT.

The V and J genes are TRBV9 and TRBJ2-1; perhaps TRBD2 as D (7 bases). Germline lookup yields CDR1 SGDLS and CDR2 YYNGEE. This CDR3 comprises 15 residues. Trimming pared 3 bases from V and 10 bases from J, leaving 20 bases between. The CDR3, as DNA: TGTGCCAGCAGCGGAGCCTCGGGGGGCCTGGACGAGCAGTTCTTC. It translates to CASSGASGGLDEQFF.

The chain is built from TRBV5-4 and TRBJ2-1, with a tentative D call TRBD2 (7 bases). The CDR3 consists of 15 residues. Per germline, CDR1 SGHNT and CDR2 YYREEE (reference sequence). V shed 5 bases and J shed 6 bases, with 18 bases lying between them. This CDR3 is CASSSLGGLSNEQFF. CDR3 DNA sequence: TGTGCCAGCAGTTCTTTGGGGGGGCTCTCCAATGAGCAGTTCTTC.

This clone was counted once. V gene TRBV5-1 combines with J gene TRBJ1-3, with TRBD1 as a possible D gene (5 bases). CDR3 length: 13 residues. V dropped 0 bases and J dropped 4 bases, with 5 bases sitting between them. Germline V gene data show CDR1 as SGHRS and CDR2 as YFSETQ. For the CDR3, the DNA is TGCGCCAGCAGCTTGGGACAGGGAAACACCATATATTTT. Translated: CASSLGQGNTIYF.

The chain employs TRBV12-3 or TRBV12-4 and TRBJ2-5; D is perhaps TRBD2 (5 bases). V dropped 5 bases and J dropped 4 bases, with 11 bases sitting between them. The CDR3 consists of 13 residues. The CDR3 DNA reads as TGTGCCAGCAGTCTCTTGGAGGTAGAGACCCAGTACTTC. It specifies CASSLLEVETQYF.

This clone was seen just once. The genes are TRBV6-1 and TRBJ2-7; D call uncertain. CDR1 and CDR2 from the germline V gene are MNHNS and SASEGT. With 2 bases removed from V and 2 bases from J, the gap between germline ends came to 4 bases. The CDR3 runs 12 residues. The DNA for the CDR3 is TGTGCCAGCAGTGAACATCCCTACGAGCAGTACTTC. It encodes CASSEHPYEQYF.

This chain uses TRBV11-1 with TRBJ1-2; TRBD1 might be the D (5 bases). CDR1 and CDR2 from the germline V gene are SGHAT and FQDESV (reference sequence). With 5 bases removed from V and 6 bases from J, the gap between germline ends came to 10 bases. The CDR3 contains 12 residues. This CDR3 is CASSNSGDGYTF. The CDR3 DNA sequence: TGTGCCAGCAGCAACTCGGGGGATGGCTACACCTTC.

The chain has TRBV19 and TRBJ2-1; 9 bases line up with TRBD1. This CDR3 comprises 15 residues. Trimming took 1 base from V and 7 from J; bases not matched to a gene: 5. Germline V gene data show CDR1 as LNHDA and CDR2 as SQIVND (reference sequence). CDR3 residues: CASSIVGQGGNEQFF. The CDR3 DNA reads as TGTGCCAGTAGTATAGTGGGACAGGGAGGAAATGAGCAGTTCTTC.

In its sample, this clone was seen a few times. The genes are TRBV5-1 and TRBJ2-7; 11 positions agree with TRBD2. The CDR3 contains 18 residues. CDR1 and CDR2 from the germline V gene are SGHRS and YFSETQ. With 0 bases clipped from V and 2 bases from J, the junction kept 10 bases outside the gene matches. The CDR3 reads CASSLALAGGTQTYEQYF. DNA for the CDR3: TGCGCCAGCAGCTTGGCGCTAGCGGGGGGCACCCAAACCTACGAGCAGTACTTC. The full variable domain, in which reference TRBV5-1 and TRBJ2-7 provide the parts outside the CDR3, is KAGVTQTPRYLIKTRGQQVTLSCSPISGHRSVSWYQQTPGQGLQFLFEYFSETQRNKGNFPGRFSGRQFSNSRSEMNVSTLELGDSALYLCASSLALAGGTQTYEQYFGPGTRLTVT.

This clone was seen only a few times. The chain carries TRBV6-1 and TRBJ2-2; a weak D match, TRBD1 (6 bases). V lost 3 bases, J lost 6 bases, and 14 bases lay in between. The CDR3 has 15 amino acids. Germline values: CDR1 MNHNS, CDR2 SASEGT. The CDR3 protein is CASSEQGWLAGELFF. DNA for the CDR3: TGTGCCAGCAGTGAGCAGGGGTGGTTAGCCGGGGAGCTGTTTTTT.

A single count supports this clone. The chain couples TRBV5-4 to TRBJ2-5, with TRBD2 identical over 8 bases. Germline-derived CDR1 and CDR2 are SGHNT and YYREEE (reference sequence). This CDR3 contains 16 residues. J lost 7 bases, V lost 4 bases, and 15 bases had no gene match. The CDR3 bases are TGTGCCAGCAGCCCACCGGGGGGGCGGGGGGATGGGACCCAGTACTTC. Its translation is CASSPPGGRGDGTQYF. Using reference TRBV5-4 and TRBJ2-5 for the parts outside the CDR3, the full variable domain is ETGVTQSPTHLIKTRGQQVTLRCSSQSGHNTVSWYQQALGQGPQFIFQYYREEENGRGNFPPRFSGLQFPNYSSELNVNALELDDSALYLCASSPPGGRGDGTQYFGPGTRLLVL.

The chain recombines TRBV5-1 with TRBJ1-1; the match to TRBD1 covers 8 bases. Unmatched junction bases numbered 6, after V lost 2 bases and J lost 6 bases. Per germline, CDR1 SGHRS and CDR2 YFSETQ. The CDR3 extends over 14 amino acids. The chain's CDR3 is CASSLQGVRSEAFF. CDR3 coding DNA: TGCGCCAGCAGCTTACAGGGGGTTAGGTCTGAAGCTTTCTTT. Using reference TRBV5-1 and TRBJ1-1 for the parts outside the CDR3, the full variable domain is KAGVTQTPRYLIKTRGQQVTLSCSPISGHRSVSWYQQTPGQGLQFLFEYFSETQRNKGNFPGRFSGRQFSNSRSEMNVSTLELGDSALYLCASSLQGVRSEAFFGQGTRLTVV.

The rearrangement uses TRBV5-4 and TRBJ2-2; no clear D gene. This CDR3 is built from 14 residues. Deletions cut 5 bases from V and 5 bases from J, with 13 bases between. CDR1 is SGHNT and CDR2 is YYREEE in the germline V gene (reference sequence). In nucleotides, the CDR3 is TGTGCCAGCAGTCCGGCAGGTAGAACCGGGGAGCTGTTTTTT. Translated, it gives CASSPAGRTGELFF.

The genes are TRBV6-1 and TRBJ2-7; 7 positions match TRBD1. Germline CDR1 and CDR2: MNHNS and SASEGT. V trimming: 3 bases; J trimming: 12 bases; junction bases outside the gene matches: 8. This CDR3 has 12 amino acids. The CDR3 spells CASSEGQRDRYV. The CDR3 nucleotides read TGTGCCAGCAGTGAGGGACAGAGGGACAGGTACGTC.

The chain employs TRBV28 and TRBJ1-5; no firm D call. Germline V CDR1 and CDR2: MDHEN, SYDVKM. Trimming shortened V by 7 bases and J by 7 bases, and 8 bases separated the two germline ends. This CDR3 contains 11 residues. CDR3 DNA: TGTGCCAGCACCACGGGACAGCCCCAGCATTTT. Translation: CASTTGQPQHF.

Only one count was recorded for this clone. The V call is TRBV3-1 (or the pseudogene TRBV3-2), the J call TRBJ2-5; 9 bases align to TRBD2. The CDR3 sequence is 16 residues long. Trimming at V came to 4 bases and at J to 5 bases, leaving 11 bases not matched to a gene. Per germline, CDR1 LGHDT and CDR2 YNNKEL (reference sequence). The CDR3 bases are TGTGCCAGCAGCCGGAGTAGCGGGGGCCTGGAGGAGACCCAGTACTTC. It translates to CASSRSSGGLEETQYF.

The V and J genes are TRBV9 and TRBJ2-3, with D unresolved. The germline V gene encodes CDR1 SGDLS and CDR2 YYNGEE. The CDR3 is made up of 16 amino acids. V was clipped by 0 bases and J by 8 bases, with 19 bases between them. The CDR3 region is CASSVALKGGRATQYF. CDR3 in DNA: TGTGCCAGCAGCGTAGCCCTCAAAGGTGGGCGAGCTACGCAGTATTTT.

This chain joins TRBV15 and TRBJ2-6; 12 bases match TRBD2. This CDR3 contains 18 residues. Germline V gene data show CDR1 as LNHNV and CDR2 as YYDKDF (reference sequence). J lost 0 bases, V lost 0 bases, and 0 bases had no gene match. CDR3 in amino acids: CATSRELAGGSGANVLTF. For the CDR3, the DNA is TGTGCCACCAGCAGAGAACTAGCGGGGGGCTCTGGGGCCAACGTCCTGACTTTC.

This clone was counted only a few times. This chain connects TRBV30 to TRBJ2-1; TRBD2 matches 10 bases. Germline CDR1 and CDR2: GTSNPN and SVGIG (reference sequence). The CDR3 runs to 14 residues. The V gene end was trimmed by 7 bases and the J gene end by 6 bases; junction bases not matched to a gene: 9. The CDR3 protein is CAYAVLAGTNEQFF. The CDR3 DNA reads TGTGCCTACGCGGTACTAGCGGGGACCAATGAGCAGTTCTTC.

CDR3 sequence (DNA): TGTGCCAGTACGGGGGGGGGTGCTCAGCCCCAGCATTTT. Translating it yields CASTGGGAQPQHF. The chain recombines TRBV6-6 with TRBJ1-5; tentative D call: TRBD1 (5 bases). V lost 9 bases and J lost 6, with 15 bases in between. This CDR3 spans 13 amino acids. CDR1 is MNHNY, CDR2 SVGAGI, per germline (reference sequence).

This clone was seen repeatedly, ten times or more. This sequence joins TRBV7-2 and TRBJ2-7; TRBD2 matches 8 bases. In germline, CDR1 is SGHTA, CDR2 FQGNSA. J gave up 8 bases and V 4 bases, and 16 bases lay outside the gene matches. The CDR3 contains 16 residues. The CDR3 nucleotides are TGTGCCAGCAGCTCCACCAGCGGGGGTGGGCTCTTACAGCAGTACTTC. This encodes CASSSTSGGGLLQQYF. The complete variable domain, with remaining parts taken from reference TRBV7-2 and TRBJ2-7, reads GAGVSQSPSNKVTEKGKDVELRCDPISGHTALYWYRQSLGQGLEFLIYFQGNSAPDKSGLPSDRFSAERTGGSVSTLTIQRTQQEDSAVYLCASSSTSGGGLLQQYFGPGTRLTVT.

This clone was picked up a small number of times. This chain joins TRBV19 and TRBJ2-7; the match to TRBD1 covers 8 bases. The CDR3 sequence is 13 residues long. Germline trimming cut 6 bases from V and 2 bases from J; bases unmatched to any gene: 3. CDR1 is LNHDA and CDR2 is SQIVND in the germline V gene (reference sequence). The CDR3 sequence is CASSETGAYEQYF. CDR3 nucleotides: TGTGCCAGTAGCGAGACAGGGGCCTACGAGCAGTACTTC.

This chain links TRBV30 with TRBJ1-1; D unresolved. The CDR3 sequence is 13 residues long. Germline loops: CDR1 GTSNPN, CDR2 SVGIG (reference sequence). V gave up 2 bases and J gave up 5 bases, with 12 bases separating them. CDR3: CAWSSRRGTEAFF. The DNA for the CDR3 is TGTGCCTGGAGTTCTAGGAGAGGGACTGAAGCTTTCTTT.